This paragraph covers one T cell receptor beta chain sequence. Its antigen is not identified. With a much larger clone just one base away, this may be a read error. CDR3 length equals 14 residues. CDR1 is SEHNR, CDR2 FQNEAQ, per germline (reference sequence). V lost 4 bases and J lost 8, with 16 bases in between. The authors built bulk TCR libraries by previously described methods with listed TCR primers. TCRdb re-derived calls from the PCR reads in MiXCR, one entry per CDR3 protein. The table records 100,000 or so distinct CDR3 sequences, roughly a fifth of them present only once. For naive CD8 T cells, sorting used the CD8+CD4-CCR7+CD45RA+ phenotype. The data were taken from a study of molecular identifiers for immune sequencing clone quantification. Study-wide results and limits: Identical TCR molecules sharing a barcode could underestimate highly expanded clone sizes. Clonotypes topping 20 RNA copies carried over 97% of effector molecules but under 1% of naive ones.

This clonotype was obtained from a human donor in good health. Some libraries in this study had Jurkat cell RNA spiked in. The genes are TRBV7-9 and TRBJ2-3, with D possibly TRBD2 on 5 matching bases. Sequenced material: naive CD8+ T cells from blood, with Jurkat cell RNA spiked in. Documented subset: FACS-sorted CD8+CD4-CCR7+CD45RA+ naive T cells. CDR3 DNA sequence: TGTGCCAGCAGCTCACGGGGTGGGTCAGGTACGCAGTATTTT. Residues: CASSSRGGSGTQYF.